This TCR beta chain was recorded in a study of T-cell memory formation after mild COVID-19. With respect to this clonotype: No antigen is known for it.

TCR alpha and TCR beta cDNA libraries with sample barcodes and UMIs came from 5'RACE using constant-segment primers. TCRdb ran MiXCR on the 5' RACE reads and lists one entry per CDR3 protein. The sample includes approximately 500,000 distinct CDR3 sequences, around a quarter of them seen just once. This CDR3 spans 17 amino acids. V lost 2 bases, J lost 0 bases, and 14 bases lay in between. CDR1 and CDR2 from the germline V gene are SGHNT and YYREEE (reference sequence). Study-wide points: Of the contracting clones, CD4+ ones lay mainly in CM and EM, and CD8+ ones in EMRA. The authors left the SARS-CoV-2 specificity of second-wave clones peaking on day 37 unconfirmed. Within pre-infection memory, some responding clones were found, suggesting cross-reactive memory joined.

The clonotype originates from an adult woman who had mild COVID-19 (a few samples of this study predate the infection). Cell type and time point are not known. The chain has TRBV5-4 and TRBJ1-4; the D is unclear. Sequencing was done on a sample of PBMCs or a T cell subset sorted from them (not recorded which). The CDR3 protein is CASSLPSDGATNEKLFF. The CDR3 bases are TGTGCCAGCAGCTTACCTTCGGACGGCGCAACTAATGAAAAACTGTTTTTT.